Below, 6 T cell receptor beta chains from the same sample are listed, as sequenced in a study of T cells in Graves' hyperthyroidism and ophthalmopathy. Amplification of TCR beta CDR3 regions used RNA as the template. The HTBI primer set drove a first-round RT-PCR of the TCR CDR3. Each CDR3 protein gets one entry after TCRdb re-called the multiplex PCR reads with MiXCR. The data contain a few hundred thousand distinct CDR3 sequences, under 15% of them singletons. The sequenced sample was blood. All receptors come from a woman in her twenties or thirties with Graves' hyperthyroidism.

This clonotype was detected a few times. The chain couples TRBV20-1 to TRBJ2-1; tentatively, D is TRBD2 (5 bases). This CDR3 spans 10 amino acids. Germline V CDR1 and CDR2: DFQATT, SNEGSKA (reference sequence). The CDR3, as DNA: TGCACCGGACTCTACAATGAGCAGTTCTTC. It translates to CTGLYNEQFF.

The table lists this clonotype with many counts. The V gene is TRBV30, the J gene TRBJ2-3; TRBD2 matches at 7 bases. This CDR3 has 14 residues. Per the germline V gene, CDR1 is GTSNPN and CDR2 is SVGIG (reference sequence). V gave up 2 bases and J gave up 6 bases; unmatched junction bases: 8. Here the CDR3 reads CAWSLGGSPDTQYF. CDR3 in DNA: TGTGCCTGGAGTCTGGGCGGGAGTCCCGATACGCAGTATTTT.

The CDR3 is CASSLAPGETQYF. The CDR3 nucleotides read TGTGCCAGCAGCTTAGCTCCGGGAGAGACCCAGTACTTC. J is TRBJ2-5 and V is TRBV7-8; no firm D call. V gave up 0 bases and J gave up 4 bases, with 6 bases separating them. The CDR3 consists of 13 residues. The germline CDR1 and CDR2 sequences are SGHVS and FQNEAQ. The whole variable domain, remainder taken from reference TRBV7-8 and TRBJ2-5, is GAGVSQSPRYKVAKRGQDVALRCDPISGHVSLFWYQQALGQGPEFLTYFQNEAQLDKSGLPSDRFFAERPEGSVSTLKIQRTQQEDSAVYLCASSLAPGETQYFGPGTRLLVL.

The genes are TRBV25-1 and TRBJ2-5; D tentatively reads TRBD1 or TRBD2 (6 bases each). CDR3 length equals 15 residues. Germline CDR1 MGHDK, CDR2 SYGVNS. V lost 4 bases and J lost 0, with 12 bases in between. CDR3 bases: TGTGCCAGCAGTGGGGGGGACACATACCAAGAGACCCAGTACTTC. It yields the protein CASSGGDTYQETQYF.

This clonotype has only a few counts. J is TRBJ2-3 and V is TRBV5-1; D could derive from TRBD1 or TRBD2 (5 bases each). Germline V gene sequence: CDR1 SGHRS, CDR2 YFSETQ. Trimming took off 2 bases at V and 0 bases at J, with 22 bases between the two ends. The CDR3 is 19 residues long. Here the CDR3 reads CASSFKRWGPNSSTDTQYF. For the CDR3, the DNA is TGCGCCAGCAGCTTCAAACGATGGGGACCCAACTCGAGCACAGATACGCAGTATTTT. Using reference TRBV5-1 and TRBJ2-3 for the parts outside the CDR3, the full variable domain is KAGVTQTPRYLIKTRGQQVTLSCSPISGHRSVSWYQQTPGQGLQFLFEYFSETQRNKGNFPGRFSGRQFSNSRSEMNVSTLELGDSALYLCASSFKRWGPNSSTDTQYFGPGTRLTVL.

This clonotype was seen a few times. The chain uses TRBV2 and TRBJ2-7; D is perhaps TRBD2 (5 bases). V was cut by 4 bases and J by 2 bases, with 12 bases left in between. This CDR3 is built from 14 residues. Germline V gene lookup returns CDR1 SNHLY and CDR2 FYNNEI. DNA of the CDR3: TGTGCCAGCAGTGTAGGACTGGCGACCTACGAGCAGTACTTC. Translating gives CASSVGLATYEQYF.